The source of this T cell receptor beta chain is a study of OX40 agonist ivuxolimab in advanced cancers. Study background: Under the entry rules, prior anti-PD-1, anti-PD-L1 or anti-CTLA-4 therapy was allowed, and about 38% had some. A partial response was reached by three patients: one with hepatocellular carcinoma and two with cutaneous melanoma.

Excluded were patients having autoimmune disease history or systemic immunosuppression. Points on this clone: Its specificity is not known.

Whole-study results and caveats: Near-lowest levels of clonal expansion characterized partial responders at 0.1-3.0 mg/kg.

Sequenced by immunoSEQ multiplex PCR; TCRdb stores in-frame clones only, minus some. The sample records roughly 64,000 clones, around four fifths being singletons. Germline V lookup: CDR1 MNHNY, CDR2 SVGAGI (reference sequence). The CDR3 has 14 amino acids. V trimming: 2 bases; J trimming: 5 bases; junction bases outside the gene matches: 6. This sample comprised CD4+ or CD8+ T cells sorted from blood, obtained in a trial of the OX40 agonist ivuxolimab. The sequence was collected from an adult with an advanced solid tumor such as melanoma, head and neck, liver or kidney cancer. The chain links TRBV6-6 to TRBJ2-7; TRBD2 matches 7 bases. In nucleotides, the CDR3 is TGTGCCAGCAGTTACCTCAGGGAGGGGCACGAGCAGTACTTC. Amino acid sequence: CASSYLREGHEQYF.